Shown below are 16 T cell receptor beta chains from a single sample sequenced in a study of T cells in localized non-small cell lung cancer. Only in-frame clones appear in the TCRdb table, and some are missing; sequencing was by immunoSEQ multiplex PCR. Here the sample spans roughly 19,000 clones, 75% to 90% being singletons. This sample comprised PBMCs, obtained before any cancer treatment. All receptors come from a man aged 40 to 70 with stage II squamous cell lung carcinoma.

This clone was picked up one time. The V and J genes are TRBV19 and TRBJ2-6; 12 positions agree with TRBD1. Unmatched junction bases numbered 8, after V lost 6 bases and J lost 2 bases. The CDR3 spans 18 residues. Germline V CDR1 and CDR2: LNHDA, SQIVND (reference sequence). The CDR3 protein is CASSPGGTGGAGANVLTF. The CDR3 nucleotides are TGTGCCAGTAGCCCTGGCGGGACAGGGGGCGCTGGGGCCAACGTCCTGACTTTC.

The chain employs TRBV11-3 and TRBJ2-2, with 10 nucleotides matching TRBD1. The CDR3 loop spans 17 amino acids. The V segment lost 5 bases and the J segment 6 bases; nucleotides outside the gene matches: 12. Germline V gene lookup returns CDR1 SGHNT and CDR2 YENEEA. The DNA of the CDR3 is TGTGCCAGCAGCGGTGGGACAGGGGCGATATTGGCCGGGGAGCTGTTTTTT. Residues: CASSGGTGAILAGELFF. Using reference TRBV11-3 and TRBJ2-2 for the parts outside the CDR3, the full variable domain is EAGVVQSPRYKIIEKKQPVAFWCNPISGHNTLYWYLQNLGQGPELLIRYENEEAVDDSQLPKDRFSAERLKGVDSTLKIQPAELGDSAVYLCASSGGTGAILAGELFFGEGSRLTVL.

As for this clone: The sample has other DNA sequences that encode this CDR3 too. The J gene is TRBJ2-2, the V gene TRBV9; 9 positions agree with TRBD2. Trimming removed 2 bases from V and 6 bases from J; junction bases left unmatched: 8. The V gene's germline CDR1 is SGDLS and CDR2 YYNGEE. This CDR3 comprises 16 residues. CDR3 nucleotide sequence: TGTGCCAGCAGCGTCGCGGCGGGGGGGCCATCCGGGGAGCTGTTTTTT. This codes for CASSVAAGGPSGELFF. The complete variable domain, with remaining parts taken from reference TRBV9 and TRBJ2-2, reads DSGVTQTPKHLITATGQRVTLRCSPRSGDLSVYWYQQSLDQGLQFLIQYYNGEERAKGNILERFSAQQFPDLHSELNLSSLELGDSALYFCASSVAAGGPSGELFFGEGSRLTVL.

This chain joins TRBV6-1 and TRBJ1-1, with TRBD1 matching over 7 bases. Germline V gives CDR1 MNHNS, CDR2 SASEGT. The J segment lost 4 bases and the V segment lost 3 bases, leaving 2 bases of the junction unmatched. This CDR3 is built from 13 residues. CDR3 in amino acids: CASSDTGVTEAFF. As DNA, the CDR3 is TGTGCCAGCAGTGATACAGGGGTCACTGAAGCTTTCTTT.

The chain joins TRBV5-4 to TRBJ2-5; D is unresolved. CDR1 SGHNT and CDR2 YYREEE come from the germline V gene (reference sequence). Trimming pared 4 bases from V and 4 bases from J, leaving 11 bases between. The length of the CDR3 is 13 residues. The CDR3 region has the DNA TGTGCCAGCAGCGTTGGGTGGGGAGAGACCCAGTACTTC. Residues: CASSVGWGETQYF. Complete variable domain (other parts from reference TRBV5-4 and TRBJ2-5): ETGVTQSPTHLIKTRGQQVTLRCSSQSGHNTVSWYQQALGQGPQFIFQYYREEENGRGNFPPRFSGLQFPNYSSELNVNALELDDSALYLCASSVGWGETQYFGPGTRLLVL.

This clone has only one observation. For the CDR3, the DNA is TGTGCCACCAGCAGTAGCGGGAGTGGCAATGAGCAGTTCTTC. Translated, it gives CATSSSGSGNEQFF. The gene calls are TRBV15 and TRBJ2-1; 9 bases line up with TRBD2. Germline values: CDR1 LNHNV, CDR2 YYDKDF (reference sequence). With 3 bases clipped from V and 6 bases from J, the junction kept 3 bases outside the gene matches. The CDR3 is made up of 14 amino acids. Variable domain in full (rest from reference TRBV15 and TRBJ2-1): DAMVIQNPRYQVTQFGKPVTLSCSQTLNHNVMYWYQQKSSQAPKLLFHYYDKDFNNEADTPDNFQSRRPNTSFCFLDIRSPGLGDTAMYLCATSSSGSGNEQFFGPGTRLTVL.

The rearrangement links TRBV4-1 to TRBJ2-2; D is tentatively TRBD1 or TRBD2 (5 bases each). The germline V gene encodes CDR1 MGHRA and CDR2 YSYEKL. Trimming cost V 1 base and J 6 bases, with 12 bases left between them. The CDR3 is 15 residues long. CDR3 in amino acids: CASSQVGWDAGELFF. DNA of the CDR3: TGCGCCAGCAGCCAAGTTGGATGGGACGCCGGGGAGCTGTTTTTT.

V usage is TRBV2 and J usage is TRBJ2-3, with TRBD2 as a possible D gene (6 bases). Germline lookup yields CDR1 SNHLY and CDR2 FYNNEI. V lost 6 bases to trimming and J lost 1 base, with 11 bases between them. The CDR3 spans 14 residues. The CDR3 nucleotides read TGTGCCAGCAGAGTATCTAGCGGCACAGATACGCAGTATTTT. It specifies CASRVSSGTDTQYF.

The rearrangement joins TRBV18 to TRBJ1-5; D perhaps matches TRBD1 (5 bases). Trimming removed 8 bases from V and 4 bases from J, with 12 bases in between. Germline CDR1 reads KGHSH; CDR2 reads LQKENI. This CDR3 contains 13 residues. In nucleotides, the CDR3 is TGTGCCAGCCTAATTGACAGAAATCAGCCCCAGCATTTT. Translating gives CASLIDRNQPQHF.

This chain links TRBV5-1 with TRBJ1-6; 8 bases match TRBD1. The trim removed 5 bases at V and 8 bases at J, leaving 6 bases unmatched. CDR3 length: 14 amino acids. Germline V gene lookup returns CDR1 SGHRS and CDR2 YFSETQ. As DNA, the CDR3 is TGCGCCAGCAGGTTCGGGACAGGAGATTCACCCCTCCACTTT. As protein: CASRFGTGDSPLHF.

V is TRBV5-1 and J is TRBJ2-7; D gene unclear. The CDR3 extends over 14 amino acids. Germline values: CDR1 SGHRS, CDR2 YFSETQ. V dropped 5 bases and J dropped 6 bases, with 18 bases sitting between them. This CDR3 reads CASSPDWRRAEQYF. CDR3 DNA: TGCGCCAGCAGTCCCGACTGGAGACGGGCCGAGCAGTACTTC. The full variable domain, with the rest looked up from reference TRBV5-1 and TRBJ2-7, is KAGVTQTPRYLIKTRGQQVTLSCSPISGHRSVSWYQQTPGQGLQFLFEYFSETQRNKGNFPGRFSGRQFSNSRSEMNVSTLELGDSALYLCASSPDWRRAEQYFGPGTRLTVT.

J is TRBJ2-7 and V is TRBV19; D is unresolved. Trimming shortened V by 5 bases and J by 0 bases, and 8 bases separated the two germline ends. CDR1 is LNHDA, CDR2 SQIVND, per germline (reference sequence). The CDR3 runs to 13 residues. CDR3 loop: CASSRLGSYEQYF. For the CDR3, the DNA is TGTGCCAGTAGTCGGCTTGGCTCCTACGAGCAGTACTTC.

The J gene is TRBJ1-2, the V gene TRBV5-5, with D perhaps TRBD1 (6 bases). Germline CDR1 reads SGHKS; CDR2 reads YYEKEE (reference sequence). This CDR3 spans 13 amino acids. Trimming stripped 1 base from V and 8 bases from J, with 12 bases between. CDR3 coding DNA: TGTGCCAGCAGCTTGTGGGGGGCGAGGGGCTACACCTTC. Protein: CASSLWGARGYTF.

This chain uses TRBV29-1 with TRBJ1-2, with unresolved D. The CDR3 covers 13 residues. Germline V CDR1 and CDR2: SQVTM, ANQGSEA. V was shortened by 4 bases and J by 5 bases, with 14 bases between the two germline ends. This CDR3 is CSVALRGDYGYTF. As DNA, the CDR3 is TGCAGCGTTGCTTTACGGGGAGATTATGGCTACACCTTC.

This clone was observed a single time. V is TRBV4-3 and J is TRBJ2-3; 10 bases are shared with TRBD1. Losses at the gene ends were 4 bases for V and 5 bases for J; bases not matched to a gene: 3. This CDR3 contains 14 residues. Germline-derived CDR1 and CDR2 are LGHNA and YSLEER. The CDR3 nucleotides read TGCGCCAGCAGCCGGACAGGGGGAGTAGATACGCAGTATTTT. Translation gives CASSRTGGVDTQYF.

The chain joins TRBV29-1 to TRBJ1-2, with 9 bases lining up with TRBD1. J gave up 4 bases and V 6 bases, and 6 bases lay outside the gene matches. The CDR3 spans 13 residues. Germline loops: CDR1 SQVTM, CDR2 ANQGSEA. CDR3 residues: CSVTGGAVYGYTF. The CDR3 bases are TGCAGCGTAACAGGGGGCGCCGTCTATGGCTACACCTTC.